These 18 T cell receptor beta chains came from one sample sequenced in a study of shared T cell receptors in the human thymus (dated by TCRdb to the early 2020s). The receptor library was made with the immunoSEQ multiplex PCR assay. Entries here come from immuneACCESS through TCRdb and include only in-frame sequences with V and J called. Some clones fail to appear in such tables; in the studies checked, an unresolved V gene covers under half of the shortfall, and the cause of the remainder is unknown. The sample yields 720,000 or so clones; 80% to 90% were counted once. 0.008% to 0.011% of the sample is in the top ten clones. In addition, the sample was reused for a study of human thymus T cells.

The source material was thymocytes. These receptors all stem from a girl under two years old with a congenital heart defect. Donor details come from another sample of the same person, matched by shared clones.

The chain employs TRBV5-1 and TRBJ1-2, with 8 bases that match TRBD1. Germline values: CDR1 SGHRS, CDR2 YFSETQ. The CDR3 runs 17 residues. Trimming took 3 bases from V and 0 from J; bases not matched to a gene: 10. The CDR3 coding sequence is TGCGCCAGCAGCTATGACCGGGACAGGCCCTCTAACTATGGCTACACCTTC. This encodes CASSYDRDRPSNYGYTF.

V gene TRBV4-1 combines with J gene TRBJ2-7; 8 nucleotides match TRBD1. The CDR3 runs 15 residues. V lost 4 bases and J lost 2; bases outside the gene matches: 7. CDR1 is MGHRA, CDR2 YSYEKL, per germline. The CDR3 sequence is CASSLHTGGTYEQYF. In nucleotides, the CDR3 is TGCGCCAGCAGCCTACATACAGGGGGAACCTACGAGCAGTACTTC.

CDR3 loop: CASSVEGSGVSHNEQFF. Written as DNA, the CDR3 is TGTGCCAGCAGCGTAGAGGGTAGCGGGGTTAGCCACAATGAGCAGTTCTTC. The chain links TRBV9 to TRBJ2-1; TRBD2 matches 8 bases. The CDR3 covers 17 residues. The V and J ends lost 0 bases and 5 bases, in that order; junction bases with no gene match: 10. The germline V gene has CDR1 SGDLS and CDR2 YYNGEE.

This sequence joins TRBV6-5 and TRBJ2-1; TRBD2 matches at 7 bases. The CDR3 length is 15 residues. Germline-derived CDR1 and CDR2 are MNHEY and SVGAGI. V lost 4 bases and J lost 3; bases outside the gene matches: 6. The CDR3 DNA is TGTGCCAGCAGTTCCCCGGGCGGGGGCTACAATGAGCAGTTCTTC. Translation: CASSSPGGGYNEQFF.

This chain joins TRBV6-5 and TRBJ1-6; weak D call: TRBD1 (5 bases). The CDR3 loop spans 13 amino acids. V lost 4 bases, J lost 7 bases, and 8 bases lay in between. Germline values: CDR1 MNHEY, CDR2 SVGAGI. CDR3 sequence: CASSLHRNSPLHF. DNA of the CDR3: TGTGCCAGCAGTTTACACAGGAATTCACCCCTCCACTTT.

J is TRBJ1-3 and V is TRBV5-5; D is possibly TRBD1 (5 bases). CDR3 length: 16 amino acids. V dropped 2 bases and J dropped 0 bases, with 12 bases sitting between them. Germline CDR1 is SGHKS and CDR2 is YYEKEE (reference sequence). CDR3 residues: CASSFSGPLSGNTIYF. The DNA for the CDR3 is TGTGCCAGCAGCTTTTCAGGGCCGCTCTCTGGAAACACCATATATTTT.

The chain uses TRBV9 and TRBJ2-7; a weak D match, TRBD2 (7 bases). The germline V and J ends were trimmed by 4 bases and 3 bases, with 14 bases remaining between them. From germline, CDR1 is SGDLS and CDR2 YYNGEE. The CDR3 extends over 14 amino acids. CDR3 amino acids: CASSRGGGGYEQYF. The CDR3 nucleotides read TGTGCCAGCAGCCGAGGGGGGGGCGGCTACGAGCAGTACTTC.

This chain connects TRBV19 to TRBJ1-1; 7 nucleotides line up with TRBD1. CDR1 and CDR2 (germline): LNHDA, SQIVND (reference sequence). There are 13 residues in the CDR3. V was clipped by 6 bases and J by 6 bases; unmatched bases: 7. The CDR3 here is CASSLQGGAEAFF. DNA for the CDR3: TGTGCCAGTAGCCTTCAGGGGGGAGCTGAAGCTTTCTTT. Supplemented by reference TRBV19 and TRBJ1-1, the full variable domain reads DGGITQSPKYLFRKEGQNVTLSCEQNLNHDAMYWYRQDPGQGLRLIYYSQIVNDFQKGDIAEGYSVSREKKESFPLTVTSAQKNPTAFYLCASSLQGGAEAFFGQGTRLTVV.

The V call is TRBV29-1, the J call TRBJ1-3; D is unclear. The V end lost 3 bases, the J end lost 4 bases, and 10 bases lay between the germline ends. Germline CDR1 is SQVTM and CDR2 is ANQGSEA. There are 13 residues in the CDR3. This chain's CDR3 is CSVERAKGNTIYF. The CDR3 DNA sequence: TGCAGCGTTGAGAGGGCAAAAGGAAACACCATATATTTT.

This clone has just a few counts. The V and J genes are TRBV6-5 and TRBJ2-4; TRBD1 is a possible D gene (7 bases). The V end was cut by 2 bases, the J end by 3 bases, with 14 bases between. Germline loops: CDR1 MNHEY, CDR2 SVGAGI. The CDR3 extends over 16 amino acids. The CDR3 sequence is CASSYRYRGGKNIQYF. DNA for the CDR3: TGTGCCAGCAGTTACCGCTACAGGGGAGGCAAAAACATTCAGTACTTC.

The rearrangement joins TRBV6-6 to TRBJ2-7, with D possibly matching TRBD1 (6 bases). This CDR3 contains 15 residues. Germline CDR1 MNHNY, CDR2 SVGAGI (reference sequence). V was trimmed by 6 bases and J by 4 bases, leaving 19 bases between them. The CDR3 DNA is TGTGCCAGCAGGTCACACAGGGTTCTATGGTACGAGCAGTACTTC. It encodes CASRSHRVLWYEQYF.

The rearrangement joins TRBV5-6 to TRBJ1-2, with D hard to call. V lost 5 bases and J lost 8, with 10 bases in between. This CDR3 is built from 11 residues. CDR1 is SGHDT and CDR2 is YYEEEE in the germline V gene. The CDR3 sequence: CASSSPLGYTF. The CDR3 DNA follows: TGTGCCAGCAGTTCCCCTCTGGGCTACACCTTC.

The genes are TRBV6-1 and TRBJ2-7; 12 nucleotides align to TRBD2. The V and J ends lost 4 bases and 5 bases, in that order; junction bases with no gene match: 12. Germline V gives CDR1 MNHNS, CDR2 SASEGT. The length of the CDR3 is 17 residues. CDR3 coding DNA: TGTGCCAGCAGTGTCTTTGGACTAGCGGGGACCCACGACGAGCAGTACTTC. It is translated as CASSVFGLAGTHDEQYF.

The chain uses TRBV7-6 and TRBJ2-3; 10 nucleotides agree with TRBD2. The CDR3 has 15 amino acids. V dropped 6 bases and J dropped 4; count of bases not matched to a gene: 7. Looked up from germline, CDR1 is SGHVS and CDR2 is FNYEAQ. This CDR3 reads CASSNSGGRADTQYF. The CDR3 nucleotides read TGTGCCAGCAGTAATAGCGGGGGGCGAGCAGATACGCAGTATTTT.

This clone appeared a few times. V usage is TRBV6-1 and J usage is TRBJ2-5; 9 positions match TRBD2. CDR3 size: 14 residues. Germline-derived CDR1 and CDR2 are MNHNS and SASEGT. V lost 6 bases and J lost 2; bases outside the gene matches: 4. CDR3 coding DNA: TGTGCCAGCAGGCTAGCGGGGACGCAAGAGACCCAGTACTTC. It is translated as CASRLAGTQETQYF.

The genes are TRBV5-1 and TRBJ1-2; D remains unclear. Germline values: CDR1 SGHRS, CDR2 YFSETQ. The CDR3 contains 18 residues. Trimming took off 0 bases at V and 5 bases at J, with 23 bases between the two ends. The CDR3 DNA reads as TGCGCCAGCAGCTTGGGAGAGGGCCTCCTGAAGGCCCCGTATGGCTACACCTTC. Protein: CASSLGEGLLKAPYGYTF.

The CDR3 region has the DNA TGCGCCAGCAGCCAAGATCCCGGGAGACCCACCTACGAGCAGTACTTC. Its translation is CASSQDPGRPTYEQYF. The J gene is TRBJ2-7, the V gene TRBV4-1; D is possibly TRBD2 (6 bases). The CDR3 is 16 amino acids. Germline assignment: CDR1 MGHRA and CDR2 YSYEKL. V shed 0 bases and J shed 2 bases, with 14 bases lying between them.

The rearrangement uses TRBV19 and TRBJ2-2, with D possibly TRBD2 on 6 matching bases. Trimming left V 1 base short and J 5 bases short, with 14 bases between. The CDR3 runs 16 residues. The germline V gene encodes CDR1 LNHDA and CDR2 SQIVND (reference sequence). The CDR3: CASSIGPAGSTGELFF. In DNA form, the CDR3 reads TGTGCCAGTAGTATAGGCCCCGCGGGGTCTACCGGGGAGCTGTTTTTT. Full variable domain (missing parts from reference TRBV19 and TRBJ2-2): DGGITQSPKYLFRKEGQNVTLSCEQNLNHDAMYWYRQDPGQGLRLIYYSQIVNDFQKGDIAEGYSVSREKKESFPLTVTSAQKNPTAFYLCASSIGPAGSTGELFFGEGSRLTVL.